The next 15 T cell receptor beta chains were all read from a single sample in a study of cytomegalovirus exposure and HLA in healthy donors. It was with 60 Vbeta and 13 Jbeta primers that the PCR ran. Clones were read by immunoSEQ multiplex PCR, and TCRdb kept only the in-frame ones, dropping some. This table holds around 200,000 clones, about 88% found once. Sequencing input: PBMCs. The receptor source for this set is a woman in her twenties or thirties in good health and CMV-seronegative.

The chain couples TRBV9 to TRBJ1-4; D is uncertain. CDR3 length: 14 residues. Between the trimmed V and J ends, which lost 1 base and 5 bases, there was a span of 9 bases. Looked up from germline, CDR1 is SGDLS and CDR2 is YYNGEE. CDR3 sequence (DNA): TGTGCCAGCAGCGTACACAGCTTCAATGAAAAACTGTTTTTT. Amino acid sequence: CASSVHSFNEKLFF.

The J gene is TRBJ2-2, the V gene TRBV7-3; 7 bases are a match to TRBD2. This CDR3 region has 16 residues. Trimming took 5 bases from V and 0 from J; bases not matched to a gene: 6. Germline CDR1 reads SGHTA; CDR2 reads FQGTGA. The CDR3 region is CASSPTSRANTGELFF. The CDR3 DNA reads as TGTGCCAGCAGCCCGACTAGCAGGGCGAACACCGGGGAGCTGTTTTTT.

The rearrangement uses TRBV7-9 and TRBJ2-7; D might be TRBD2 (6 bases). Germline V gene lookup returns CDR1 SEHNR and CDR2 FQNEAQ (reference sequence). The germline V and J ends were trimmed by 5 bases and 7 bases, with 18 bases remaining between them. The CDR3 covers 14 residues. The CDR3 loop reads CASSPRGLGGEQYF. DNA of the CDR3: TGTGCCAGCAGCCCCCGGGGGTTGGGAGGTGAGCAGTACTTC.

This clone was detected once. The J gene is TRBJ2-1, the V gene TRBV15; 7 bases map to TRBD1. CDR1 is LNHNV and CDR2 is YYDKDF in the germline V gene (reference sequence). CDR3 size: 15 residues. Losses at the gene ends were 0 bases for V and 4 bases for J; bases not matched to a gene: 3. Written as DNA, the CDR3 is TGTGCCACCAGCAGAGAGGACAGGATTTACAATGAGCAGTTCTTC. Translated: CATSREDRIYNEQFF.

The chain links TRBV7-3 to TRBJ1-1; weak D call: TRBD1 (5 bases). The CDR3 extends over 14 amino acids. Trimming left V 9 bases short and J 3 bases short, with 17 bases between. Germline V CDR1 and CDR2: SGHTA, FQGTGA. The CDR3 region is CASTNTGGYTEAFF. The CDR3 DNA sequence: TGTGCCAGTACGAACACGGGGGGGTACACTGAAGCTTTCTTT.

The chain joins TRBV7-2 to TRBJ1-2; D is unresolved. V was trimmed by 2 bases and J by 8 bases, leaving 12 bases between them. The CDR3 consists of 13 residues. Germline V CDR1 and CDR2: SGHTA, FQGNSA. CDR3 in amino acids: CASSLSRARGYTF. The CDR3 bases are TGTGCCAGCAGCTTAAGCCGAGCTCGGGGCTACACCTTC.

This chain joins TRBV21-1 and TRBJ2-7; TRBD2, the table's D call, was not compared with the DNA. TRBV21-1 is listed as a pseudogene. The CDR3 extends over 10 amino acids. DNA of the CDR3: TGTGCCAGCCCCCCCCGCGAGCAGTACTTC. It codes for CASPPREQYF.

This clone has a single count. The chain is built from TRBV7-9 and TRBJ2-7, with D possibly being TRBD2 (6 bases). The CDR3 sequence is 13 residues long. Germline lookup yields CDR1 SEHNR and CDR2 FQNEAQ (reference sequence). The V gene lost 5 bases and the J gene lost 6 bases, with 14 bases spanning the gap. CDR3 residues: CASSRGGAPEQYF. The DNA for the CDR3 is TGTGCCAGCAGCCGAGGAGGGGCCCCCGAGCAGTACTTC.

The chain couples TRBV6-6 to TRBJ2-7, with TRBD2 matching 11 bases. V gave up 7 bases and J gave up 6 bases; unmatched junction bases: 8. Germline V CDR1 and CDR2: MNHNY, SVGAGI (reference sequence). This CDR3 is 14 amino acids long. The chain's CDR3 is CASTDSGRVGEQYF. The CDR3 DNA reads TGTGCCAGCACCGATAGCGGGAGGGTGGGCGAGCAGTACTTC.

This chain links TRBV29-1 with TRBJ2-7; 7 bases are a match to TRBD1. V shed 5 bases and J 5 bases; nucleotides not matched to a gene: 3. The CDR3 covers 11 residues. The germline CDR1 and CDR2 sequences are SQVTM and ANQGSEA. Here the CDR3 reads CSVNRGNEQYF. The CDR3 region has the DNA TGCAGCGTTAACAGGGGTAACGAGCAGTACTTC.

The rearrangement links TRBV29-1 to TRBJ1-1, with a weak D call TRBD1 (6 bases). CDR3 length: 13 residues. Looked up from germline, CDR1 is SQVTM and CDR2 is ANQGSEA. V was pared by 4 bases and J by 8 bases, with 17 bases between. CDR3 sequence (DNA): TGCAGCGTTGCAGTGGAGGCGCAGGGGGAAGCTTTCTTT. This sequence encodes CSVAVEAQGEAFF.

V is TRBV28 and J is TRBJ1-2, with TRBD1 matching over 11 bases. This CDR3 spans 15 amino acids. Germline lookup yields CDR1 MDHEN and CDR2 SYDVKM. V was clipped by 2 bases and J by 5 bases; unmatched bases: 4. The CDR3 here is CASSLGQGAEYGYTF. The CDR3 nucleotides are TGTGCCAGCAGTTTAGGACAGGGGGCGGAGTATGGCTACACCTTC.

The J gene is TRBJ2-3, the V gene TRBV5-4, with D maybe TRBD2 (6 bases). Germline lookup yields CDR1 SGHNT and CDR2 YYREEE (reference sequence). V gave up 4 bases and J gave up 2 bases, with 11 bases separating them. CDR3 length equals 14 residues. Written as DNA, the CDR3 is TGTGCCAGCAGCAGAGGGACTCACACAGATACGCAGTATTTT. Amino acid sequence: CASSRGTHTDTQYF.

For this clone: At one boundary the junction diverges from the germline segment, which might be a read error. This chain connects TRBV7-3 to TRBJ2-2; TRBD2 might be the D (6 bases). Germline V gives CDR1 SGHTA, CDR2 FQGTGA. This CDR3 is built from 16 residues. The CDR3 region is CARSVSLASGAGELFF. CDR3 DNA: TGTGCCCGCAGCGTATCACTAGCTTCAGGCGCCGGGGAGCTGTTTTTT.

V gene TRBV28 combines with J gene TRBJ2-7; 10 bases are a match to TRBD1. V was pared by 4 bases and J by 2 bases, with 5 bases of the junction left unmatched. Germline CDR1 is MDHEN and CDR2 is SYDVKM. This CDR3 is 15 amino acids long. In DNA, the CDR3 is TGTGCCAGCAGTTCTGCGACAGGGGGCCCCTACGAGCAGTACTTC. It specifies CASSSATGGPYEQYF.